Listed here is a single TCR beta chain. Its antigen is as yet unknown. These data are taken from a study of cytomegalovirus exposure and HLA in healthy donors. When sampled, the donors appeared nominally healthy, though they likely had unrecorded immune exposures. V trimming: 7 bases; J trimming: 2 bases; junction bases outside the gene matches: 8. Germline CDR1 MNHEY, CDR2 SVGAGI. The CDR3 runs to 14 residues. Findings of the study overall: Across donors, presence/absence analyses took sequencing depth to be roughly uniform.

Primers included in the PCR were 60 Vbeta and 13 Jbeta primers. Original handling: Tens of millions of unique TCR beta chains, about 11 million of them shared, were counted by a later analysis. The repertoire was sequenced with immunoSEQ multiplex PCR; TCRdb's copy has only in-frame clones and lacks some. The V and J calls and clone size were taken over from that table, and D and trimming were inferred from the DNA. The data contain about 200,000 clones, approximately 80% of them singletons. The specimen was PBMCs. The clonotype was recovered from a boy between 2 and 10 years old in good health and CMV-seronegative. The chain has TRBV6-5 and TRBJ2-7; 7 bases fit TRBD2. CDR3 loop: CASTAGGGAYEQYF. The CDR3 DNA follows: TGTGCCAGCACCGCCGGGGGAGGGGCCTACGAGCAGTACTTC.